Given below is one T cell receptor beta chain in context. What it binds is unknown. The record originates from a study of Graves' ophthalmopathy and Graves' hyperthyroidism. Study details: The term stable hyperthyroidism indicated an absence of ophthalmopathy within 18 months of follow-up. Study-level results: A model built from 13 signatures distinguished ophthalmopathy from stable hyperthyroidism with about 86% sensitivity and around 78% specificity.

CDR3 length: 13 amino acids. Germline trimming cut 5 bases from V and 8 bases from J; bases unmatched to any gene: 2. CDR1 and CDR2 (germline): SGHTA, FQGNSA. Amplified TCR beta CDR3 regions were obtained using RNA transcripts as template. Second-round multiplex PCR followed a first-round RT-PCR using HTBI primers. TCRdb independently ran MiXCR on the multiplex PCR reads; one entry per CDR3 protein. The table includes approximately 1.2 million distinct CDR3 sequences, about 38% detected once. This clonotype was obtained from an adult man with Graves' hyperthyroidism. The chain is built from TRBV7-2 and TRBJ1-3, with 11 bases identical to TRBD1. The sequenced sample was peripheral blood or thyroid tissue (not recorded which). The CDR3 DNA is TGTGCCAGCAGCCCGGGACAGGGGGACACCATATATTTT. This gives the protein CASSPGQGDTIYF.